What follows are 21 T cell receptor beta chains derived from one specimen sequenced in a study of T-cell reconstitution after alpha-beta-depleted transplantation in children. Unique molecular identifiers were built into the TCRbeta library. One entry per CDR3 protein results from TCRdb running MiXCR on the PCR reads. The sample lists about 230,000 distinct CDR3 sequences; 9.7% were seen once. The material was PBMCs from the stem cell graft donor, obtained from the stem cell graft. All receptors come from a human donor who donated a stem cell graft to a child with SCID.

This clonotype was counted between two and nine times. V is TRBV2 and J is TRBJ2-1; 8 bases match TRBD2. The CDR3 spans 15 residues. Germline trimming cut 6 bases from V and 0 bases from J; bases unmatched to any gene: 4. CDR1 and CDR2 from the germline V gene are SNHLY and FYNNEI. The CDR3 spells CASRTSGSSYNEQFF. CDR3 sequence (DNA): TGTGCCAGCAGAACCAGCGGGAGCTCCTACAATGAGCAGTTCTTC.

Ten or more counts support this clonotype. This chain joins TRBV15 and TRBJ1-2; 7 nucleotides match TRBD1. CDR1 and CDR2 (germline): LNHNV, YYDKDF (reference sequence). The CDR3 runs 13 residues. J gave up 7 bases and V 4 bases, and 6 bases lay outside the gene matches. This CDR3 reads CATSTSDRAGYTF. For the CDR3, the DNA is TGTGCCACCAGCACTTCAGACAGGGCTGGCTACACCTTC.

The chain links TRBV5-1 to TRBJ2-7; 7 bases agree with TRBD1. The CDR3 has 13 residues. CDR1 is SGHRS and CDR2 is YFSETQ in the germline V gene. V lost 5 bases to trimming and J lost 3 bases; unmatched junction nucleotides: 5. CDR3 amino acids: CASRYGQDYEQYF. For the CDR3, the DNA is TGCGCCAGCAGATATGGACAGGACTACGAGCAGTACTTC.

This clonotype was observed many times. The chain uses TRBV20-1 and TRBJ2-3, with D perhaps TRBD1 or TRBD2 (6 bases each). V was shortened by 7 bases and J by 3 bases, with 23 bases between the two germline ends. The CDR3 extends over 16 amino acids. The germline V gene has CDR1 DFQATT and CDR2 SNEGSKA (reference sequence). The DNA of the CDR3 is TGCAGTGGACGTAGATGGGTGGGGGGACAAACAGATACGCAGTATTTT. Protein sequence: CSGRRWVGGQTDTQYF.

There are a few counts of this clonotype. The gene calls are TRBV12-3 or TRBV12-4 and TRBJ2-5, with TRBD2 identical over 7 bases. Trimming cost V 7 bases and J 7 bases; bases outside gene matches: 9. The CDR3 runs 13 residues. CDR3: CASTLGGRGTQYF. DNA for the CDR3: TGTGCCAGCACCTTGGGAGGGAGAGGGACCCAGTACTTC.

This clonotype was seen more than once but under ten times. The chain combines TRBV27 with TRBJ2-1, with D perhaps matching TRBD1 or TRBD2 (5 bases each). The CDR3 contains 13 residues. Germline V CDR1 and CDR2: MNHEY, SMNVEV (reference sequence). Deletions cut 5 bases from V and 2 bases from J, with 7 bases between. CDR3 in amino acids: CASSRGPYNEQFF. CDR3 DNA sequence: TGTGCCAGCAGTCGGGGACCCTACAATGAGCAGTTCTTC.

This clonotype was seen a few times. V gene TRBV5-1 combines with J gene TRBJ2-5; 7 bases are a match to TRBD2. CDR3 size: 16 residues. CDR1 and CDR2 (germline): SGHRS, YFSETQ. Unmatched junction bases numbered 13, after V lost 3 bases and J lost 5 bases. This CDR3 is CASSSTPGLGWETQYF. In DNA form, the CDR3 reads TGCGCCAGCAGCTCGACCCCCGGACTAGGTTGGGAGACCCAGTACTTC.

This clonotype was seen repeatedly, ten times or more. The rearrangement joins TRBV3-1 to TRBJ2-5, with 10 bases fitting TRBD1. Trimming took 2 bases from V and 4 from J; bases not matched to a gene: 4. This CDR3 has 15 residues. Germline CDR1 and CDR2: LGHDT and YNNKEL (reference sequence). The CDR3 DNA reads TGTGCCAGCAGCCAAAGGACAGGGGGTGGAGAGACCCAGTACTTC. Translation: CASSQRTGGGETQYF.

This clonotype was found a few times. V usage is TRBV3-1 and J usage is TRBJ1-5, with D possibly being TRBD1 (5 bases). This CDR3 has 13 residues. Germline CDR1 and CDR2: LGHDT and YNNKEL (reference sequence). V shed 5 bases and J shed 3 bases, with 8 bases lying between them. CDR3 region: CASSDRYNQPQHF. The CDR3 DNA reads TGTGCCAGCAGCGACAGATACAATCAGCCCCAGCATTTT. The variable domain in full, completed from reference TRBV3-1 and TRBJ1-5, reads DTAVSQTPKYLVTQMGNDKSIKCEQNLGHDTMYWYKQDSKKFLKIMFSYNNKELIINETVPNRFSPKSPDKAHLNLHINSLELGDSAVYFCASSDRYNQPQHFGDGTRLSIL.

There are a few counts of this clonotype. This chain connects TRBV27 to TRBJ2-2; D is perhaps TRBD1 or TRBD2 (5 bases each). Germline CDR1 reads MNHEY; CDR2 reads SMNVEV (reference sequence). The CDR3 loop spans 15 amino acids. Trimming removed 6 bases at V and 9 bases at J, with 20 bases between. The CDR3: CASSPRGPGPRELFF. CDR3 nucleotides: TGTGCCAGCAGCCCGAGGGGCCCGGGGCCCCGGGAGCTGTTTTTT.

CDR3 in amino acids: CSARDLDPWNEKLFF. The CDR3 region has the DNA TGCAGTGCTAGAGACTTGGACCCTTGGAATGAAAAACTGTTTTTT. The chain couples TRBV20-1 to TRBJ1-4; the D is unclear. Germline V CDR1 and CDR2: DFQATT, SNEGSKA (reference sequence). V dropped 0 bases and J dropped 5 bases, with 13 bases sitting between them. The CDR3 is 15 amino acids.

Details on this clonotype: The junction and the germline gene differ at one end; a read error may be behind it. J is TRBJ1-3 and V is TRBV7-6; D not certain. This CDR3 comprises 16 residues. CDR1 and CDR2 (germline): SGHVS, FNYEAQ. This CDR3 reads CASSSKTWVSENTIYF. CDR3 nucleotides: TGTGCCAGCAGCTCTAAAACTTGGGTATCTGAAAACACCATATATTTT.

This clonotype was detected ten times or more. The chain combines TRBV20-1 with TRBJ2-1, with TRBD2 matching 11 bases. V lost 3 bases and J lost 8; bases outside the gene matches: 6. The germline V gene has CDR1 DFQATT and CDR2 SNEGSKA (reference sequence). The CDR3 contains 14 residues. The CDR3 here is CSASLAGGVDEQFF. The CDR3 nucleotides read TGCAGTGCTAGTCTAGCGGGGGGTGTTGATGAGCAGTTCTTC.

This clonotype has only a few counts. Written as DNA, the CDR3 is TGTGCCAGCAGCTTGGACTTGGGGGGAACCAACAATGAGCAGTTCTTC. Translated, it gives CASSLDLGGTNNEQFF. The chain uses TRBV5-6 and TRBJ2-1; perhaps TRBD2 as D (6 bases). The germline V gene encodes CDR1 SGHDT and CDR2 YYEEEE. This CDR3 is 16 amino acids long. With 0 bases removed from V and 5 bases from J, the gap between germline ends came to 15 bases.

This clonotype came up many times. V usage is TRBV20-1 and J usage is TRBJ1-2, with TRBD1 as a possible D gene (5 bases). Trimming pared 4 bases from V and 8 bases from J, leaving 11 bases between. The CDR3 has 11 residues. CDR1 and CDR2 (germline): DFQATT, SNEGSKA (reference sequence). The CDR3 DNA follows: TGCAGTGCTAATAGAGGGGAGGGCTACACCTTC. Protein sequence: CSANRGEGYTF.

This clonotype occurred many times. The chain couples TRBV20-1 to TRBJ2-1; possibly TRBD2 for D (5 bases). The V gene's germline CDR1 is DFQATT and CDR2 SNEGSKA (reference sequence). The CDR3 length is 14 residues. V dropped 3 bases and J dropped 7 bases, with 16 bases sitting between them. For the CDR3, the DNA is TGCAGTGCTAGTGAGGGATTTGATATTAATGAGCAGTTCTTC. It translates to CSASEGFDINEQFF.

This clonotype was recorded at least ten times. The genes are TRBV5-6 and TRBJ1-1; 7 positions match TRBD1. The CDR3 is made up of 14 amino acids. J was trimmed by 1 base and V by 2 bases; bases with no gene match: 2. Looked up from germline, CDR1 is SGHDT and CDR2 is YYEEEE. CDR3 residues: CASSLPGGNTEAFF. The CDR3 region has the DNA TGTGCCAGCAGCTTACCAGGGGGGAACACTGAAGCTTTCTTT.

In this sample, this clonotype turned up many times. This rearrangement joins TRBV7-2 to TRBJ2-5; the D is unclear. The CDR3 has 13 amino acids. Germline assignment: CDR1 SGHTA and CDR2 FQGNSA. V was trimmed by 3 bases and J by 4 bases, leaving 9 bases between them. The CDR3 sequence: CASSFGSRETQYF. CDR3 bases: TGTGCCAGCAGCTTTGGATCGAGAGAGACCCAGTACTTC.

The sample holds many counts of this clonotype. The chain couples TRBV6-2 or TRBV6-3 to TRBJ2-7; maybe TRBD2 (6 bases). This CDR3 region has 15 residues. Germline CDR1 and CDR2: MNHEY and SVGEGT. The V end was cut by 5 bases, the J end by 3 bases, with 17 bases between. CDR3 DNA sequence: TGTGCCAGCAGTACCAGGAGGGAGAGGGACTACGAGCAGTACTTC. This encodes CASSTRRERDYEQYF.

The V call is TRBV18, the J call TRBJ1-1; D is unclear. The CDR3 is 14 residues long. Germline V gene sequence: CDR1 KGHSH, CDR2 LQKENI. The V and J ends lost 5 bases and 5 bases respectively, with 15 bases between them. The CDR3 here is CASSGSLVGTEAFF. CDR3 sequence (DNA): TGTGCCAGCTCAGGATCGTTGGTAGGGACTGAAGCTTTCTTT.

Worth noting for this clonotype: The germline gene is not matched at one end of the junction; a read error may be the cause. The rearrangement uses TRBV12-3 or TRBV12-4 and TRBJ1-5; D gene ambiguous. The CDR3 extends over 12 amino acids. In DNA form, the CDR3 reads TGTGCCAGCAGCCCATCAAATCAGCCCCAGAATTTT. Translated, it gives CASSPSNQPQNF.